This T cell receptor beta chain was retrieved from a study of CD8 T cells in ankylosing spondylitis. Overall study findings and caveats: What seemed typical of ankylosing spondylitis blood was a TCR beta motif built from about eight highly homologous variants. CD8+ disease-linked clones were present at relatively low frequencies in blood.

This clonotype was counted a few times. Its cognate antigen is unknown. Each TCR beta library was made by quantitative 5'-RACE that incorporated molecular barcodes. TCRdb reprocessed the 5' RACE reads via MiXCR and lists one record per CDR3 protein. The data show around 120,000 distinct CDR3 sequences, with roughly 9% seen just once and 3% to 4% held by the top ten. Sequenced sample: blood, either unsorted or a sorted T cell fraction (not recorded which). The source is a male donor with ankylosing spondylitis or in good health (not recorded which).

CDR3 sequence: CASSQFNQGGEQYF. The CDR3 nucleotides read TGTGCCAGCAGCCAGTTCAACCAGGGTGGCGAGCAGTACTTC. The rearrangement joins TRBV14 to TRBJ2-7; D may be TRBD1 (5 bases). With 3 bases removed from V and 6 bases from J, the gap between germline ends came to 15 bases. Germline V lookup: CDR1 SGHDN, CDR2 FVKESK. The CDR3 sequence is 14 residues long.